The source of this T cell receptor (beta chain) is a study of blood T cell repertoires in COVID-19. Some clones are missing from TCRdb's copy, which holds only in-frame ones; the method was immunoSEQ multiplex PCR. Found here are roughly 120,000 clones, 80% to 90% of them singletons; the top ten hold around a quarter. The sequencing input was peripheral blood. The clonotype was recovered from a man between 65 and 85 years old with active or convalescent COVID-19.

The CDR3 bases are TGTGCCAGCAGGGGACAGGGGGGCGAGACCCAGTACTTC. Its protein product is CASRGQGGETQYF. The V and J genes are TRBV6-5 and TRBJ2-5, with 11 nucleotides matching TRBD1. Trimming removed 6 bases from V and 5 bases from J; junction bases left unmatched: 2. The CDR3 runs 13 residues. The V gene's germline CDR1 is MNHEY and CDR2 SVGAGI.